The 5 T cell receptor beta chains presented below share a single source sample, sequenced in a study of metastatic and nonmetastatic thyroid tumors. MiXCR reprocessed the PCR reads for TCRdb. The sample records approximately 15,000 clones, 3.5% to 4.5% being singletons. Before thyroid surgery, none of the patients had received any treatment. Sequenced sample: tumor tissue. The receptors here all came from a female donor with papillary thyroid cancer or a benign thyroid nodule (not recorded which). Some clones in this sample may be carry-over from other donors' samples.

This sequence joins TRBV19 and TRBJ1-2, with 7 bases identical to TRBD1. This CDR3 comprises 14 residues. V dropped 0 bases and J dropped 7; count of bases not matched to a gene: 5. Germline V lookup: CDR1 LNHDA, CDR2 SQIVND (reference sequence). The chain's CDR3 is CASSIDDRAIGYTF. The CDR3 region has the DNA TGTGCCAGTAGTATAGACGACAGGGCGATTGGCTACACCTTC. Together with reference TRBV19 and TRBJ1-2, the CDR3 gives the full variable domain: DGGITQSPKYLFRKEGQNVTLSCEQNLNHDAMYWYRQDPGQGLRLIYYSQIVNDFQKGDIAEGYSVSREKKESFPLTVTSAQKNPTAFYLCASSIDDRAIGYTFGSGTRLTVV.

This clone was counted ten times or more. The rearrangement links TRBV15 to TRBJ1-6; 8 bases map to TRBD1. V dropped 3 bases and J dropped 10; count of bases not matched to a gene: 8. There are 15 residues in the CDR3. Germline V gene lookup returns CDR1 LNHNV and CDR2 YYDKDF (reference sequence). This chain's CDR3 is CATSSETGGDSPLHF. DNA for the CDR3: TGTGCCACCAGCAGCGAAACAGGGGGGGACTCACCCCTCCACTTT.

This sequence joins TRBV9 and TRBJ1-3, with D tentatively TRBD1 (5 bases). Trimming removed 4 bases at V and 2 bases at J, with 19 bases between. The CDR3 is 17 residues long. The germline V gene has CDR1 SGDLS and CDR2 YYNGEE. The CDR3 region has the DNA TGTGCCAGCAGCCCCTCCCCGGGACGTAGTGCTGGAAACACCATATATTTT. Translated: CASSPSPGRSAGNTIYF.

This clone has only a few counts. This sequence joins TRBV6-1 and TRBJ2-3; 14 bases line up with TRBD2. With 5 bases clipped from V and 3 bases from J, the junction kept 16 bases outside the gene matches. This CDR3 region has 20 residues. Germline V gene data show CDR1 as MNHNS and CDR2 as SASEGT. Here the CDR3 reads CASSHYPGLAGVRVTDTQYF. CDR3 coding DNA: TGTGCCAGCAGTCACTACCCGGGACTAGCGGGAGTTAGGGTTACAGATACGCAGTATTTT.

This sequence joins TRBV12-3 or TRBV12-4 and TRBJ2-2, with D hard to call. The V end was cut by 3 bases, the J end by 0 bases, with 8 bases between. The CDR3 consists of 15 residues. CDR3 DNA: TGTGCCAGCAGTTTGCTTCGGGCGAACACCGGGGAGCTGTTTTTT. Translation gives CASSLLRANTGELFF.